The rows below give T cell receptor beta chains drawn from one sample of a study of blood T cell repertoires in COVID-19. Some clones are missing from TCRdb's copy, which holds only in-frame ones; the method was immunoSEQ multiplex PCR. The sample yields around 250,000 clones, 75% to 90% seen once. The sample taken for sequencing was PBMCs or T cells enriched from blood (not recorded which). The receptors derive from a woman in her forties or fifties who had recovered from COVID-19. Both conserved end residues are part of each CDR3. Some rows have no size entry. The others give once, few or many, or a class for an expanded clone.

cdr3_aa	clone_size	v_call	j_call
CASSPRTTGELFF	NA	TRBV11-3	TRBJ2-2
CASSPSGAPFYGYTF	NA	TRBV27	TRBJ1-2
CASSLEGSGAGNTIYF	once	TRBV7-3	TRBJ1-3
CASSFQANSPLHF	NA	TRBV5-6	TRBJ1-6
CSVVASGRDTQYF	NA	TRBV29-1	TRBJ2-3
CASSRGQGREKLFF	NA	TRBV14	TRBJ1-4
CSVEDYRGQVVTEAFF	NA	TRBV29-1	TRBJ1-1
CAIKRNTGGRLNEQFF	NA	TRBV10-3	TRBJ2-1
CASSQAQGGTEAFF	once	TRBV3-1/TRBV3-2	TRBJ1-1
CASSLDRGQYF	NA	TRBV7-9	TRBJ2-7
CSVEDGGYGYTF	NA	TRBV29-1	TRBJ1-2
CASSSSGGTDTQYF	NA	TRBV11-2	TRBJ2-3
CASTRGGMWNTEAFF	once	TRBV27	TRBJ1-1
CASSQILSSYEQYF	few	TRBV3-1/TRBV3-2	TRBJ2-7
CASSQASDRASEKLFF	few	TRBV14	TRBJ1-4
CASSWTGTQETQYF	NA	TRBV5-4	TRBJ2-5
CASSPARGVGEKLFF	NA	TRBV27	TRBJ1-4
CASRDRGSSYNEQFF	NA	TRBV27	TRBJ2-1
CATSRDHWDSQQFF	NA	TRBV15	TRBJ2-1
CASSTSWQGSNQPQHF	NA	TRBV5-5	TRBJ1-5
CASSLSGTGELFF	NA	TRBV7-3	TRBJ2-2
CASRPGQVNTGELFF	NA	TRBV19	TRBJ2-2
CASSVDSQETQYF	NA	TRBV9	TRBJ2-5
CSVGAGENEQFF	NA	TRBV29-1	TRBJ2-1
CASSPDGTSTEAFF	NA	TRBV7-9	TRBJ1-1
CAWSVRLRGWGEAFF	NA	TRBV30	TRBJ1-1
CASSQDGTGPQYF	once	TRBV3-1/TRBV3-2	TRBJ2-4
CASSLGAAPNEKLFF	NA	TRBV7-9	TRBJ1-4
CASSWSLGAETQYF	NA	TRBV28	TRBJ2-5
CASSQVRANEQFF	NA	TRBV3-1/TRBV3-2	TRBJ2-1
CASNGAGGTSNEQYF	once	TRBV10-1	TRBJ2-7
CASSPQGEVTEAFF	once	TRBV5-1	TRBJ1-1
CASSLGTGLSTIYF	NA	TRBV5-1	TRBJ1-3
CAIRGTSPYEQYF	NA	TRBV10-3	TRBJ2-7
CSGGTGVARSF	once	TRBV29-1	TRBJ2-3
CASSSPFNYGSEKLFF	once	TRBV28	TRBJ1-4
CASSQIDRATGNTIYF	NA	TRBV4-1	TRBJ1-3
CASSFVGQTNQPQHF	once	TRBV7-8	TRBJ1-5
CASSVYSFTGNTIYF	few	TRBV19	TRBJ1-3
CASSKGPRQTYYGYTF	NA	TRBV21-1	TRBJ1-2
CASGYTGARPYGYTF	NA	TRBV19	TRBJ1-2
CASSLADRDKGGYTF	few	TRBV27	TRBJ1-2
CASSATANNEKLFF	NA	TRBV18	TRBJ1-4
CASSTTHYEQYF	few	TRBV7-9	TRBJ2-7
CASSLMGGETQYF	NA	TRBV5-1	TRBJ2-5
CASSPLAGDNTEAFF	NA	TRBV18	TRBJ1-1
CASSVESPLEVHF	NA	TRBV9	TRBJ1-2
CASSETTNYGYTF	NA	TRBV6-1	TRBJ1-2
CASSPSGGSNRGYTF	NA	TRBV7-9	TRBJ1-2
CASRGETGGAGNQPQHF	NA	TRBV27	TRBJ1-5
CASSSGQGAGQPQHF	NA	TRBV7-8	TRBJ1-5
CASSGQGGNTIYF	NA	TRBV12-3/TRBV12-4	TRBJ1-3
CASSLDRGRLEKLFF	NA	TRBV5-8	TRBJ1-4
CASSHRRSGLAGQETQYF	NA	TRBV5-1	TRBJ2-5
CASASGLATVNEQFF	NA	TRBV5-1	TRBJ2-1
CASSKGHAALTYEQYF	NA	TRBV5-5	TRBJ2-7
CATSSYRVNTGELFF	NA	TRBV15	TRBJ2-2
CASSQDTPSESTQYF	NA	TRBV3-1/TRBV3-2	TRBJ2-3